The 25 T cell receptor beta chains below all came from one sample that was sequenced in a study of blood T cells in healthy people across ages. Using a J-beta primer mix together with a sample-barcoded 5' primer, a second PCR was run for about 7 to 12 cycles. TCRdb fed the 5' RACE reads into MiXCR, producing one record per CDR3 protein. The profile shows about 1,500,000 distinct CDR3 sequences, 28% of them singletons. Sequencing used blood. Receptors originate from a woman aged 30 to 39 in good health.

In this sample, this clonotype turned up once. The chain joins TRBV5-1 to TRBJ1-2; D possibly corresponds to TRBD1 (5 bases). Germline V lookup: CDR1 SGHRS, CDR2 YFSETQ. The CDR3 runs 17 residues. With 4 bases removed from V and 4 bases from J, the gap between germline ends came to 23 bases. The CDR3 region is CASSISGTDLLFYGYTF. In DNA, the CDR3 is TGCGCCAGCAGCATATCCGGGACGGACTTACTATTCTATGGCTACACCTTC.

This rearrangement joins TRBV6-5 to TRBJ1-1, with 8 bases matching TRBD1. This CDR3 comprises 15 residues. With 2 bases clipped from V and 8 bases from J, the junction kept 10 bases outside the gene matches. CDR1 and CDR2 from the germline V gene are MNHEY and SVGAGI. CDR3 amino acids: CASSYETGVKGEAFF. Written as DNA, the CDR3 is TGTGCCAGCAGTTACGAGACAGGGGTGAAGGGGGAAGCTTTCTTT.

The J gene is TRBJ1-5, the V gene TRBV6-5; D may be TRBD1 (5 bases). The V end was cut by 10 bases, the J end by 1 base, with 14 bases between. Germline CDR1 MNHEY, CDR2 SVGAGI. The CDR3 has 14 amino acids. In DNA, the CDR3 is TGTGCCACCCGCGGCGGGGGAAGCAATCAGCCCCAGCATTTT. It codes for CATRGGGSNQPQHF.

The chain couples TRBV14 to TRBJ2-1, with D possibly matching TRBD2 (6 bases). Germline V gene data show CDR1 as SGHDN and CDR2 as FVKESK. The CDR3 totals 16 residues. V dropped 4 bases and J dropped 0 bases, with 13 bases sitting between them. CDR3 amino acids: CASSPNAGSSYNEQFF. Written as DNA, the CDR3 is TGTGCCAGCAGCCCTAATGCGGGGAGCTCCTACAATGAGCAGTTCTTC.

This chain uses TRBV30 with TRBJ2-7, with TRBD2 matching 8 bases. The CDR3 loop spans 14 amino acids. Germline lookup yields CDR1 GTSNPN and CDR2 SVGIG (reference sequence). The J segment lost 2 bases and the V segment lost 1 base, leaving 4 bases of the junction unmatched. The CDR3 loop reads CAWSGLAHTYEQYF. The CDR3, as DNA: TGTGCCTGGAGTGGACTAGCGCATACCTACGAGCAGTACTTC.

This clonotype was observed at least ten times. The chain couples TRBV12-5 to TRBJ1-4; TRBD1 might be the D (6 bases). Trimming shortened V by 6 bases and J by 6 bases, and 17 bases separated the two germline ends. CDR1 is LGHNT, CDR2 FRNRAP, per germline. This CDR3 has 15 residues. CDR3 sequence: CASGRAGTQDEKLFF. The CDR3 nucleotides read TGTGCTAGTGGCCGAGCCGGGACACAGGATGAAAAACTGTTTTTT.

On this clonotype itself: Being one base from a much bigger clone, this may be a read error. The gene calls are TRBV27 and TRBJ2-3, with D possibly being TRBD2 (6 bases). CDR1 and CDR2 (germline): MNHEY, SMNVEV (reference sequence). The CDR3 covers 13 residues. The CDR3, as DNA: TGTGCCACACGGGGGTCCAGCACAAATACGCAGTATTTT. Amino acids: CATRGSSTNTQYF.

This clonotype came up a few times. The V and J genes are TRBV3-1 and TRBJ2-5; D possibly corresponds to TRBD1 (5 bases). The CDR3 consists of 18 residues. Germline CDR1 reads LGHDT; CDR2 reads YNNKEL (reference sequence). Trimming removed 3 bases from V and 0 bases from J, with 20 bases in between. The CDR3 nucleotides are TGTGCCAGCAGCCAGCAGGTCCAGACAGCCTTGTACCAAGAGACCCAGTACTTC. As protein: CASSQQVQTALYQETQYF.

The chain has TRBV6-6 and TRBJ2-4, with 8 bases that match TRBD2. The germline V gene encodes CDR1 MNHNY and CDR2 SVGAGI (reference sequence). This CDR3 has 17 amino acids. Unmatched junction bases numbered 10, after V lost 6 bases and J lost 0 bases. CDR3: CASRPPGGLLAKNIQYF. CDR3 nucleotide sequence: TGTGCCAGCAGACCCCCGGGAGGGCTACTAGCCAAAAACATTCAGTACTTC.

The table lists this clonotype with a few counts. The rearrangement links TRBV12-3 or TRBV12-4 to TRBJ2-2; 7 nucleotides agree with TRBD1. The CDR3 has 16 amino acids. The J segment lost 1 base and the V segment lost 5 bases, leaving 7 bases of the junction unmatched. CDR3 nucleotides: TGTGCCAGCAGTCCTGGTAGACAGGGGAACACCGGGGAGCTGTTTTTT. Protein: CASSPGRQGNTGELFF.

The genes are TRBV20-1 and TRBJ2-5, with a tentative D call TRBD2 (6 bases). Trimming stripped 0 bases from V and 11 bases from J, with 22 bases between. The CDR3 runs 15 residues. Germline values: CDR1 DFQATT, CDR2 SNEGSKA (reference sequence). The DNA for the CDR3 is TGCAGTGCTAGAGATTGGGCTAGCGCGAAGGATGAGCAGTACTTC. This translates into CSARDWASAKDEQYF.

Written as DNA, the CDR3 is TGTGCCAGCAGCTCCCCCTTCGATACGCAGTATTTT. Translation gives CASSSPFDTQYF. This chain joins TRBV7-9 and TRBJ2-3, with unresolved D. Trimming took 4 bases from V and 6 from J, leaving 8 bases between them. Looked up from germline, CDR1 is SEHNR and CDR2 is FQNEAQ (reference sequence). The CDR3 has 12 amino acids.

On this clonotype: One end of the junction is discordant with germline, which a read error may explain. The CDR3 here is CAGSVSNGSPGELFF. CDR3 nucleotides: TGTGCCGGCAGCGTCAGTAACGGGAGTCCCGGGGAGCTGTTTTTT. The rearrangement links TRBV7-2 to TRBJ2-2; D is possibly TRBD2 (6 bases). CDR3 length equals 15 residues. The V gene's germline CDR1 is SGHTA and CDR2 FQGNSA.

This clonotype was counted many times. J is TRBJ2-4 and V is TRBV3-1; 12 nucleotides align to TRBD2. This CDR3 comprises 16 residues. Unmatched junction bases numbered 6, after V lost 1 base and J lost 8 bases. The germline CDR1 and CDR2 sequences are LGHDT and YNNKEL (reference sequence). As DNA, the CDR3 is TGTGCCAGCAGCCAAGGGCGACTAGCGGGAGCTGACATTCAGTACTTC. As protein: CASSQGRLAGADIQYF. Drawing the rest from reference TRBV3-1 and TRBJ2-4, the complete variable domain is DTAVSQTPKYLVTQMGNDKSIKCEQNLGHDTMYWYKQDSKKFLKIMFSYNNKELIINETVPNRFSPKSPDKAHLNLHINSLELGDSAVYFCASSQGRLAGADIQYFGAGTRLSVL.

This clonotype was picked up a small number of times. At one end the junction does not follow the germline gene, possibly because of a read error. The V gene is TRBV12-3 or TRBV12-4, the J gene TRBJ1-2; D unresolved. The CDR3 loop spans 13 amino acids. The CDR3 nucleotides read TGTGCCAGCAATTTAAGGGCTCACTATGGCTACACCTTC. Residues: CASNLRAHYGYTF.

This sequence joins TRBV6-8 and TRBJ1-2; tentative D call: TRBD1 (6 bases). Trimming stripped 10 bases from V and 7 bases from J, with 10 bases between. The CDR3 totals 10 residues. CDR1 MNHGY and CDR2 SAAAGT come from the germline V gene. Here the CDR3 reads CATYRVGYTF. Written as DNA, the CDR3 is TGTGCCACTTACAGGGTTGGCTACACCTTC.

This rearrangement joins TRBV21-1 to TRBJ2-6; TRBD2 is the table's D call and was not checked against the DNA. TRBV21-1 is an annotated pseudogene. The CDR3 is made up of 18 amino acids. This CDR3 reads CASSKGSGGHSGANVLTF. In DNA form, the CDR3 reads TGTGCCAGCAGCAAAGGTAGCGGGGGGCACTCTGGGGCCAACGTCCTGACTTTC.

The sample holds a few counts of this clonotype. V usage is TRBV3-1 and J usage is TRBJ1-2, with 8 bases matching TRBD1. Germline-derived CDR1 and CDR2 are LGHDT and YNNKEL (reference sequence). The CDR3 has 14 amino acids. The J segment lost 4 bases and the V segment lost 8 bases, leaving 9 bases of the junction unmatched. CDR3 DNA: TGTGCCAGCGCCGGACAGGGCTCTAGCTATGGCTACACCTTC. This encodes CASAGQGSSYGYTF. Drawing the rest from reference TRBV3-1 and TRBJ1-2, the complete variable domain is DTAVSQTPKYLVTQMGNDKSIKCEQNLGHDTMYWYKQDSKKFLKIMFSYNNKELIINETVPNRFSPKSPDKAHLNLHINSLELGDSAVYFCASAGQGSSYGYTFGSGTRLTVV.

This clonotype was counted many times. This chain links TRBV6-2 or TRBV6-3 with TRBJ1-2; no definite D call. V lost 7 bases, J lost 8 bases, and 11 bases lay in between. The CDR3 has 11 residues. Germline lookup yields CDR1 MNHEY and CDR2 SVGEGT. CDR3 in amino acids: CASTYGFGYTF. CDR3 DNA sequence: TGTGCCAGCACCTACGGCTTCGGCTACACCTTC.

This clonotype was seen a handful of times. This sequence joins TRBV25-1 and TRBJ2-7; either TRBD1 or TRBD2 may supply D (6 bases each). The CDR3 runs to 16 residues. Germline lookup yields CDR1 MGHDK and CDR2 SYGVNS. Trimming took off 3 bases at V and 4 bases at J, with 19 bases between the two ends. CDR3 in DNA: TGTGCCAGCAGTGATCCGGCAATGAGGGGGGCGTACGAGCAGTACTTC. This translates into CASSDPAMRGAYEQYF.

The rearrangement uses TRBV28 and TRBJ2-5; 7 bases align to TRBD2. This CDR3 comprises 15 residues. Trimming removed 8 bases from V and 3 bases from J; junction bases left unmatched: 12. Germline lookup yields CDR1 MDHEN and CDR2 SYDVKM. CDR3 in DNA: TGTGCCAGCGGACCGGGGGGTACCATAGAAGAGACCCAGTACTTC. Translated: CASGPGGTIEETQYF.

The sample holds many counts of this clonotype. The chain recombines TRBV12-3 or TRBV12-4 with TRBJ2-5, with D uncertain. There are 13 residues in the CDR3. V dropped 6 bases and J dropped 1 base, with 9 bases sitting between them. The CDR3 region has the DNA TGTGCCAGCAGCTATACTCTCCAAGAGACCCAGTACTTC. Residues: CASSYTLQETQYF.

The chain carries TRBV24-1 and TRBJ2-7; 7 bases fit TRBD1. The J call is in doubt because the DNA end fits TRBJ2-5 better. CDR3 length equals 16 residues. Germline CDR1 KGHDR, CDR2 SFDVKD. The CDR3 region has the DNA TGTGCCACCAGTGCCCACAGTACAGGGGTGGGAGAGACCCAGTACTTC. Its translation: CATSAHSTGVGETQYF.

A remark on this clonotype: An end of the junction does not agree with germline; a read error may underlie this. The rearrangement links TRBV10-2 to TRBJ2-1, with 8 bases matching TRBD2. The CDR3 contains 15 residues. Germline V gives CDR1 WSHSY, CDR2 SAAADI. CDR3 residues: CASSGRGEPYNGQFF. As DNA, the CDR3 is TGCGCCAGCAGTGGGCGGGGGGAGCCCTACAATGGGCAGTTCTTC.

V usage is TRBV19 and J usage is TRBJ2-4, with a tentative D call TRBD2 (5 bases). The closer fit of TRBJ2-7 to the DNA end suggests the J call may be wrong. CDR3 length: 14 residues. CDR1 and CDR2 from the germline V gene are LNHDA and SQIVND (reference sequence). As DNA, the CDR3 is TGTGCCAGTAGTATAAGCGGACTTGGCTACGAGCAGTACTTC. Its protein product is CASSISGLGYEQYF.